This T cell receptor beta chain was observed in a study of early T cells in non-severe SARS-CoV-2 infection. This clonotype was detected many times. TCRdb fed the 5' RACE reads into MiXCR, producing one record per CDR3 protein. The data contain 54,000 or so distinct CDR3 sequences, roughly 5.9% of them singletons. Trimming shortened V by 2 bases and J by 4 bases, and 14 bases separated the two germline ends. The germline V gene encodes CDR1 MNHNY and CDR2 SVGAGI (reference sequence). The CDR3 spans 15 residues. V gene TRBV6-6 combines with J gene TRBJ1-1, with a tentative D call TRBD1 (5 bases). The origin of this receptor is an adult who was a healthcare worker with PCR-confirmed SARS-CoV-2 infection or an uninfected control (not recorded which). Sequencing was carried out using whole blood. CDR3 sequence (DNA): TGTGCCAGCAGTTACCCCACAGGTTCGGGCACTGAAGCTTTCTTT. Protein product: CASSYPTGSGTEAFF.